This T cell receptor (beta chain) was retrieved from a study of sequential checkpoint blockade in melanoma. Documented treatment: randomized to nivolumab then ipilimumab (arm A) or the reverse (arm B). Sorted cells were live CD3+CD8+, lacking CD19 and CD56, from PBMCs. Repertoires were generated with immunoSEQ multiplex PCR, while TCRdb's copy carries only in-frame clones and drops some. The profile shows 25,000 to 35,000 clones, about 89% of them singletons. Between the trimmed V and J ends, which lost 8 bases and 5 bases, there was a span of 9 bases. The CDR3 covers 11 residues. The germline CDR1 and CDR2 sequences are SNHLY and FYNNEI.

This rearrangement joins TRBV2 to TRBJ2-5; unclear D gene. This TCR was sampled from a human donor with melanoma. Source: CD8+ T cells sorted from blood (inferred from file names), taken from a patient given nivolumab and ipilimumab in sequence. The CDR3 spells CASGTVETQYF. The CDR3 DNA is TGTGCCAGCGGAACAGTGGAGACCCAGTACTTC.